This TCR beta chain was captured in a study of T cell changes during pregnancy in multiple sclerosis. Produced via immunoSEQ multiplex PCR; TCRdb's table is partial and in-frame only. The repertoire includes 50,000 to 75,000 clones, roughly nine tenths of them detected once, and about 2% sits in the top ten. Germline values: CDR1 GTSNPN, CDR2 SVGIG (reference sequence). CDR3 length equals 15 residues. Losses at the gene ends were 3 bases for V and 6 bases for J; bases not matched to a gene: 11. The source material was peripheral blood, sampled in the third trimester of pregnancy. The sequence came from a female donor in good health, enrolled as a control in a pregnancy study. This rearrangement joins TRBV30 to TRBJ1-2, with 9 bases identical to TRBD1. CDR3 loop: CAWRDKTGGADGYTF. The DNA of the CDR3 is TGTGCCTGGAGGGATAAAACAGGGGGCGCGGATGGCTACACCTTC.